The source of this T cell receptor beta chain is a study of blood T cell repertoires in COVID-19. Trimming took 5 bases from V and 6 from J; bases not matched to a gene: 11. Germline values: CDR1 MDHEN, CDR2 SYDVKM. The CDR3 has 16 residues. The assay was immunoSEQ multiplex PCR, and TCRdb's table has in-frame clones only and misses some. The table lists around 300,000 clones, 88% of them singletons, with about 3% in the top ten. This clone was observed a single time. The receptor comes from a woman in her fifties or sixties who had recovered from COVID-19. The rearrangement uses TRBV28 and TRBJ2-3; 10 bases match TRBD1. Sequencing used PBMCs or T cells enriched from blood (not recorded which). The CDR3 loop is CASSPPPGQGYDTQYF. The CDR3 nucleotides read TGTGCCAGCAGTCCACCGCCGGGACAGGGGTACGATACGCAGTATTTT.